This T cell receptor beta chain was documented in a study of blood T cell repertoires in COVID-19. On the study more broadly: There were acute and convalescent COVID-19 samples, and they came from the United States, Italy and Spain. Sources were T cells, B-cell-depleted T cells, or PBMCs; the material itself was cDNA or gDNA.

The authors' processing: The authors estimated nucleated cell counts from reference gene primer amplification. Sequencing used immunoSEQ multiplex PCR; TCRdb keeps in-frame clones, though not all of them. V and J calls and clone size follow that table, whereas D and trimming were derived from the DNA. The sample contains about 320,000 clones, around 84% of which appear only once. V lost 0 bases to trimming and J lost 6 bases; unmatched junction nucleotides: 3. This CDR3 comprises 14 residues. Germline CDR1 and CDR2: SGHDT and YYEEEE. Symptom resolution, clearance, or two negative PCRs marked donors in Cohort 3 as recovered.

Sequencing was done on a sample of PBMCs or T cells enriched from blood (not recorded which). This clonotype was sampled from a woman between 18 and 29 years old who had recovered from COVID-19. The rearrangement joins TRBV5-6 to TRBJ2-4; 7 bases line up with TRBD1. The CDR3 bases are TGTGCCAGCAGCTTGGAAGGGGGCGGAAACATTCAGTACTTC. Amino acid sequence: CASSLEGGGNIQYF.